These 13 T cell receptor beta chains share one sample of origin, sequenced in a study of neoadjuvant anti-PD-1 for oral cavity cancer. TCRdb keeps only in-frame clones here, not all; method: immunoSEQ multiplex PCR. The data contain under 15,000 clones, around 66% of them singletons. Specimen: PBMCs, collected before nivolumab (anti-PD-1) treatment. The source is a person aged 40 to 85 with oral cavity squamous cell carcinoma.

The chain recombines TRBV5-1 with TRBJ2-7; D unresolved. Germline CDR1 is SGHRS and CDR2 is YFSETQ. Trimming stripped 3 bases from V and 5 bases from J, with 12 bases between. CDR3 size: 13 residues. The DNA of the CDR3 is TGCGCCAGCAGCTCACCAGGACGGGACGAGCAGTACTTC. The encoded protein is CASSSPGRDEQYF.

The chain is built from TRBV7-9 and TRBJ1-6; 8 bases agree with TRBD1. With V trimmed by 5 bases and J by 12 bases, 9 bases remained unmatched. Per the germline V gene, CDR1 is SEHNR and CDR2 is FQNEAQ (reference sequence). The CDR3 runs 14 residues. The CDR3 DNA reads TGTGCCAGCAGCCCCGGACAGGGAGCAGAACCCCTCCACTTT. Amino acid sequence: CASSPGQGAEPLHF.

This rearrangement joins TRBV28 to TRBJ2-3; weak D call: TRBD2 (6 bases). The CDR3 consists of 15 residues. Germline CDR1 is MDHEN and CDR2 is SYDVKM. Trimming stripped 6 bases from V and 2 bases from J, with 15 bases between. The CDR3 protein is CASSLSGSLTDTQYF. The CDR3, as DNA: TGTGCCAGCAGCCTGAGCGGGTCCCTCACAGATACGCAGTATTTT.

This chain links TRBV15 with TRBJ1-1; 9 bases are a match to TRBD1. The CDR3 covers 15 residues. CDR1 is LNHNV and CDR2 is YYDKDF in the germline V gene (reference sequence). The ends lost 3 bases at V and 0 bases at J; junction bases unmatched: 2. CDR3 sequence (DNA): TGTGCCACCAGCAGGGACAGGGGCATGAACACTGAAGCTTTCTTT. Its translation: CATSRDRGMNTEAFF.

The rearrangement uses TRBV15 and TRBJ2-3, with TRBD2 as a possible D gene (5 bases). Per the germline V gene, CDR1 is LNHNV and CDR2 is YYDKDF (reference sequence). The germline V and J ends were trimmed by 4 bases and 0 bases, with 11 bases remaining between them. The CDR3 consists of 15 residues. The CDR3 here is CATSMRRTSTDTQYF. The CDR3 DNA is TGTGCCACCAGCATGAGGCGGACTAGCACAGATACGCAGTATTTT.

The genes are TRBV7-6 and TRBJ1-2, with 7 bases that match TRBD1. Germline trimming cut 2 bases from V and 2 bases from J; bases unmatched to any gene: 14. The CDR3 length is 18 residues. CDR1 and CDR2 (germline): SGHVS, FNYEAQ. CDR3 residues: CASSLTGGGGAGNYGYTF. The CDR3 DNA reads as TGTGCCAGCAGCTTAACCGGGGGAGGGGGCGCAGGGAACTATGGCTACACCTTC.

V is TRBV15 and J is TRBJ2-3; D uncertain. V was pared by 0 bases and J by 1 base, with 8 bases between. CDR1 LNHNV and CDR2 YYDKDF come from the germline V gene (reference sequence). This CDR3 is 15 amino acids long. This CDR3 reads CATSRDNGRTDTQYF. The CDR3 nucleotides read TGTGCCACCAGCAGAGATAACGGGCGCACAGATACGCAGTATTTT.

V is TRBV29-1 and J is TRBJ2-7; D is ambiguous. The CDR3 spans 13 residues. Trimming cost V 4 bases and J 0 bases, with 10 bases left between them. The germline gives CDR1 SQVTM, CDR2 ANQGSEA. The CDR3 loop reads CSVAQTSSYEQYF. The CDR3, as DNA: TGCAGCGTTGCGCAAACGAGCTCCTACGAGCAGTACTTC.

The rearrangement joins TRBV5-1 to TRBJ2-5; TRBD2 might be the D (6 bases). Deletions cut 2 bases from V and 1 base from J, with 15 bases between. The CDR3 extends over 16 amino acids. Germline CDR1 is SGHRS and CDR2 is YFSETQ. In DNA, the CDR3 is TGCGCCAGCAGCTTAGGTCTGACGGGGGTCCAAGAGACCCAGTACTTC. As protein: CASSLGLTGVQETQYF.

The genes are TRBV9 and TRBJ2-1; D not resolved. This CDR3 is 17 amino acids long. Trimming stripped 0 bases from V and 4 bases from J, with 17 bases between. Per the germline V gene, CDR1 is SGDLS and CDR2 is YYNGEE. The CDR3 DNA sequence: TGTGCCAGCAGCGTAGAAGAAAGCTACCTGCGGTACAATGAGCAGTTCTTC. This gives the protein CASSVEESYLRYNEQFF.

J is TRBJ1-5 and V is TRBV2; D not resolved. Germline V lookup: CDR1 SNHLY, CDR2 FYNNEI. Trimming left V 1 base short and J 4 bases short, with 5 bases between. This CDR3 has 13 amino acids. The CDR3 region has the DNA TGTGCCAGCAGTGAAGGTTATAATCAGCCCCAGCATTTT. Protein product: CASSEGYNQPQHF.

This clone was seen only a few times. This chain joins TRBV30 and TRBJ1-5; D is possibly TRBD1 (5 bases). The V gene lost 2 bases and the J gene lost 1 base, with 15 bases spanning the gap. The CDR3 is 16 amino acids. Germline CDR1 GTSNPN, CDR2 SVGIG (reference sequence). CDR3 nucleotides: TGTGCCTGGAGTATCCCCTGGGGGAGCAGCAATCAGCCCCAGCATTTT. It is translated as CAWSIPWGSSNQPQHF. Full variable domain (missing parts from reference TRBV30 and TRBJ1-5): SQTIHQWPATLVQPVGSPLSLECTVEGTSNPNLYWYRQAAGRGLQLLFYSVGIGQISSEVPQNLSASRPQDRQFILSSKKLLLSDSGFYLCAWSIPWGSSNQPQHFGDGTRLSIL.

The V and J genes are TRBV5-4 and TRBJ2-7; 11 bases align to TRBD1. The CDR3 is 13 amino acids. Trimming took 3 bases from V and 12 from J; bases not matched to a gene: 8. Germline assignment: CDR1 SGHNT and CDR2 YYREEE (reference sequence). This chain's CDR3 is CASSWDRGGDRYF. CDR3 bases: TGTGCCAGCAGCTGGGACAGGGGGGGCGATAGGTACTTC. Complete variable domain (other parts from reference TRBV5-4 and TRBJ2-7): ETGVTQSPTHLIKTRGQQVTLRCSSQSGHNTVSWYQQALGQGPQFIFQYYREEENGRGNFPPRFSGLQFPNYSSELNVNALELDDSALYLCASSWDRGGDRYFGPGTRLTVT.